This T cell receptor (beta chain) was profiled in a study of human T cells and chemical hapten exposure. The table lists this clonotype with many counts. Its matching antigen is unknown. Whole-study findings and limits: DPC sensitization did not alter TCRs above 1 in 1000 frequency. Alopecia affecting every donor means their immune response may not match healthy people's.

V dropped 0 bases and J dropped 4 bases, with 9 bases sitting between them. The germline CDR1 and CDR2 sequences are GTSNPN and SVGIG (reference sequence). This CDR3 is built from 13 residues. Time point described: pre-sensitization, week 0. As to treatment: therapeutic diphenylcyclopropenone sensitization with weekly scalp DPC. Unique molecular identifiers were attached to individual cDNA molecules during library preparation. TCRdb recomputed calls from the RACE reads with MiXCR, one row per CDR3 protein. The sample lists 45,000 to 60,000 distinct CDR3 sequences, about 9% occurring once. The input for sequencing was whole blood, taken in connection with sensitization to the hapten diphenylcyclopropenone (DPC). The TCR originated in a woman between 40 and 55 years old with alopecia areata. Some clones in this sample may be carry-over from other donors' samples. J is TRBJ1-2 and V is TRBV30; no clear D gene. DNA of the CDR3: TGTGCCTGGAGTGTAAAGGGAAGCTATGGCTACACCTTC. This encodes CAWSVKGSYGYTF.